The subject of this entry is one T cell receptor beta chain. Antigen specificity is unknown. V lost 5 bases to trimming and J lost 5 bases; unmatched junction nucleotides: 9. Germline loops: CDR1 MDHEN, CDR2 SYDVKM. The CDR3 loop spans 16 amino acids. The sample belongs to a study of cytomegalovirus exposure and HLA in healthy donors. Study overall: The study's early data release held tens of millions of unique TCRs from HLA-typed donors.

Regarding the study as a whole: In an earlier analysis, in approximately 630 donors, most V segments appeared productive either ~87% or ~30% of the time.

The PCR made use of 60 Vbeta and 13 Jbeta primers. Clones were read by immunoSEQ multiplex PCR, and TCRdb kept only the in-frame ones, dropping some. The data contain roughly 150,000 clones, around three quarters of them singletons. The sample was PBMCs. This TCR derives from a male donor in good health and CMV-seronegative. The J gene is TRBJ2-2, the V gene TRBV28; 9 bases agree with TRBD2. CDR3 in DNA: TGTGCCAGCAGTCCGCGGAGCGGGAGGTTAACCGGGGAGCTGTTTTTT. It is translated as CASSPRSGRLTGELFF.